Listed here is a single T cell receptor beta chain. Its antigen is still unknown. Base quality data are lacking; no much larger clone is found one base away. Profiling of TCR beta VDJ combinations and CDR3 sequences used genomic DNA as the template. TCR repertoire sequencing was run on an Illumina HiSeq 2000. In the source study's methods: Repertoires were assessed using TRBV/TRBJ rearrangement plots, CDR3 size and DJ length profiles, and Simpson's diversity index. Whichever DNA sequence was most abundant in the deep sequencing data was defined as the immunodominant clone. CDR3 amino acid sequences were checked for sharing across subjects and were also compared against the VDJdb database and published repertoires. TCRdb trimmed public reads at Q25 via fastp, called clones via MiXCR and kept in-frame beta chains. Each CDR3 protein appears once, grouped with its most common genes and DNA. The V and J calls and clone size are TCRdb's, not the authors'. The sample table lists about 130,000 distinct CDR3 sequences, around 48% of them with a count of one. The ten largest clones take up 2% to 3% of the sample.

These data come from a study of CD8+CD57+ T cells in acquired aplastic anemia (dated by TCRdb to 2016 to 2019). In the study overall: A mean of about 3.2 ug of DNA, ranging from 0.2 to 27.4 ug, was extracted from sorted CD4+ and CD8+ cells. For healthy donor samples, the average read count was about 9.8 million for CD4+ cells and 11 million to 13 million for CD8+ cells.

In this study, sorted CD4+ and CD8+ T cells from the blood of healthy subjects and of severe aplastic anemia patients had their TCR repertoires deep-sequenced. Ficoll-Paque density gradient centrifugation was used to isolate peripheral blood mononuclear cells. CD4+ and CD8+ T cells were sorted by FACS or magnetic beads before DNA extraction. Including cysteine and phenylalanine, the CDR3 has 17 amino acids. The kept DNA is CDR3 alone, 51 bases in frame from the first base. CDR1 and CDR2, looked up from the germline V gene, are SNHLY and FYNNEI. Overall study outcomes, separate from this receptor: CD8+ Simpson's diversity did not differ significantly between patients and healthy controls (P=0.060). Around 28 CD8+ CDR3 sequences were found to be shared between patients and controls, but these sequences appeared to be highly expressed in patients and within the immunodominant clones of the patients.

The sample consisted of sorted CD4+, CD8+, or CD8+CD57+ T cells (not recorded which) from PBMCs. The sequence was obtained from a human donor in good health, serving as a control. Recombination connected TRBV2 to TRBJ2-5; 9 bases in the middle match TRBD1. The J call is doubtful: the DNA matches TRBJ2-7 better. CDR3 protein: CASSPKGGATGGGEQYF. The sequence in DNA is TGTGCCAGCAGCCCCAAGGGGGGGGCGACAGGGGGAGGCGAGCAGTACTTC.